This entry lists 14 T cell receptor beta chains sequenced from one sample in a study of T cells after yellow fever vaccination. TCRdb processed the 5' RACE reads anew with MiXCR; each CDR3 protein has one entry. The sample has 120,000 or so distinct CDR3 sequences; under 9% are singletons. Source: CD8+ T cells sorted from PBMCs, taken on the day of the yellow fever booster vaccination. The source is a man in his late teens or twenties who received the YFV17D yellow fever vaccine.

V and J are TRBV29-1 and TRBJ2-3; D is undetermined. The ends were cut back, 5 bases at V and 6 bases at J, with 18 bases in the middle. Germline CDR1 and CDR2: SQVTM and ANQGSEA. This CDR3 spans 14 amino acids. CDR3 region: CSVHLAPRADTQYF. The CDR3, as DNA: TGCAGCGTTCACCTGGCTCCCCGGGCGGATACGCAGTATTTT.

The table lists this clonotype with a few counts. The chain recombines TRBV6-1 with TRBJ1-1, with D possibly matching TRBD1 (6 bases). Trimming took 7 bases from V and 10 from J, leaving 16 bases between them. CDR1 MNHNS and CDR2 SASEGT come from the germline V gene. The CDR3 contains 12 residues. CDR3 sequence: CASTGQSVVAFF. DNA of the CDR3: TGTGCCAGCACTGGACAGAGTGTTGTAGCTTTCTTT.

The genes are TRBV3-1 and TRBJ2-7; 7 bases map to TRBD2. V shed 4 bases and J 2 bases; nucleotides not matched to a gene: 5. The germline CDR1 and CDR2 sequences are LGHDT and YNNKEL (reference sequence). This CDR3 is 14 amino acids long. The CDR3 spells CASSPAGRAYEQYV. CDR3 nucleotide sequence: TGTGCCAGCAGCCCCGCAGGGAGGGCCTACGAGCAGTACGTC.

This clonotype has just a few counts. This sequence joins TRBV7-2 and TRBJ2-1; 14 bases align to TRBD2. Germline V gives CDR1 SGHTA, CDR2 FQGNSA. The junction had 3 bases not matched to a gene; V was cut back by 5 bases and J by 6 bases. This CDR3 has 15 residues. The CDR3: CASSQGLAGANEQFF. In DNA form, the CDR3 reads TGTGCCAGCAGCCAGGGACTAGCGGGGGCCAATGAGCAGTTCTTC.

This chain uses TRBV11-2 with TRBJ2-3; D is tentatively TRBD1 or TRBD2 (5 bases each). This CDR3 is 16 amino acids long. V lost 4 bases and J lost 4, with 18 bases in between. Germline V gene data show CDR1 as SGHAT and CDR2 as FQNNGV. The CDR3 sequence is CASSSTFGAGSDTQYF. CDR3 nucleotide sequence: TGTGCCAGCAGCTCAACCTTCGGGGCCGGGTCAGATACGCAGTATTTT.

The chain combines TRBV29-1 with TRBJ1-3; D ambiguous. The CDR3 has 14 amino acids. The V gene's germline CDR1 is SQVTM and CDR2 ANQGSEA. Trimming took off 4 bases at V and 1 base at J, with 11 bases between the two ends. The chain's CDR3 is CSVVYGDSGNTIYF. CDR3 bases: TGCAGCGTTGTGTATGGGGATTCTGGAAACACCATATATTTT.

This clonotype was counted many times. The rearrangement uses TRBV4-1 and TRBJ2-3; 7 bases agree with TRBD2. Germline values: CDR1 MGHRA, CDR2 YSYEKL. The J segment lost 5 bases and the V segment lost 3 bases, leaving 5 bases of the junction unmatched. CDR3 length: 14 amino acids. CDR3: CASSQDSSGDTQYF. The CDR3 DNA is TGCGCCAGCAGCCAGGACTCTAGCGGAGATACGCAGTATTTT.

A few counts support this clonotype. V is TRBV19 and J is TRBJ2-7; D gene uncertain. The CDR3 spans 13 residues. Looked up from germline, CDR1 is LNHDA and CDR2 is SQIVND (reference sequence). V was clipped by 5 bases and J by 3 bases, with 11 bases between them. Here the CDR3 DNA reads TGTGCCAGTAGTGCCGGTCATGGCTACGAGCAGTACTTC. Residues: CASSAGHGYEQYF.

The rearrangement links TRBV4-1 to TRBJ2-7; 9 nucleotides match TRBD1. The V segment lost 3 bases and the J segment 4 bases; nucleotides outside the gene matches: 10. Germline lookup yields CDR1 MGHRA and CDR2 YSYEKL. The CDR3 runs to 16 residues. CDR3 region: CASSHTISGTGYEQYF. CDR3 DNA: TGCGCCAGCAGCCACACAATATCCGGGACAGGGTACGAGCAGTACTTC.

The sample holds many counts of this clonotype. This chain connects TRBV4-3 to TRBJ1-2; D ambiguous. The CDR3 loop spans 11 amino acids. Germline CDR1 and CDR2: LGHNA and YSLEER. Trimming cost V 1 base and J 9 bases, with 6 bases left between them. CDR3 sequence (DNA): TGCGCCAGCAGCCAAGCCGGGCGCTACACCTTC. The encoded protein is CASSQAGRYTF.

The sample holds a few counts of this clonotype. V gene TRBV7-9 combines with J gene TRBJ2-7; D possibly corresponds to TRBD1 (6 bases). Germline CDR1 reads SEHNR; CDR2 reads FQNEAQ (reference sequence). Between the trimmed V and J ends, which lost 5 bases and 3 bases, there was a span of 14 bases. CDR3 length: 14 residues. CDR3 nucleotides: TGTGCCAGCAGCCCCCCGGGGACATACTACGAGCAGTACGTC. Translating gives CASSPPGTYYEQYV.

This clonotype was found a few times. The CDR3 spells CASSPPPDYGYTF. The CDR3 DNA reads TGTGCCAGCAGCCCGCCGCCGGACTATGGCTACACCTTC. The chain has TRBV7-2 and TRBJ1-2; no definite D call. The CDR3 runs to 13 residues. The ends were cut back, 5 bases at V and 3 bases at J, with 10 bases in the middle. The germline V gene has CDR1 SGHTA and CDR2 FQGNSA.

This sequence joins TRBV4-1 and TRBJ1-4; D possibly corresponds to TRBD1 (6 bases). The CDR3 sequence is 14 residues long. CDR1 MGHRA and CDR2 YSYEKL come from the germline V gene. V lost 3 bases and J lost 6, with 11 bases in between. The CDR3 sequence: CASSQGAGDEKLFF. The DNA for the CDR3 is TGCGCCAGCAGCCAGGGGGCTGGAGATGAAAAACTGTTTTTT.

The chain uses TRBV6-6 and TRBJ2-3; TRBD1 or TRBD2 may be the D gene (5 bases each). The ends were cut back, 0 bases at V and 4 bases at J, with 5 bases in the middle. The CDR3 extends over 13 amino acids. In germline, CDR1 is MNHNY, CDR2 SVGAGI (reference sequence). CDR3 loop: CASSYSGADTQYF. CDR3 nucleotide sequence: TGTGCCAGCAGTTACTCGGGGGCAGATACGCAGTATTTT.